The T cell receptor (beta chain) under discussion was sequenced for a study of blood T cells in healthy people across ages. Study-wide results and caveats: Donor CMV infection status was unknown, possibly confounding age-related changes in expanded clonotypes.

Regarding this clonotype: The antigen remains unidentified.

The authors ran a second PCR of about 7 to 11 cycles using a sample-barcoded 5' primer and a J-beta primer mix. Each cDNA molecule was tagged by a template-switch adaptor with 12 random nucleotides. MiXCR was run by TCRdb on the 5' RACE reads, yielding one entry per CDR3 protein. The sample has around 1,500,000 distinct CDR3 sequences; around 39% are singletons. This CDR3 spans 16 amino acids. V dropped 2 bases and J dropped 7 bases, with 15 bases sitting between them. Sequences were obtained from blood. The rearrangement joins TRBV12-3 or TRBV12-4 to TRBJ1-6, with a possible D match to TRBD1 (6 bases). The sequence was collected from a woman younger than 35 in good health. CDR3 sequence (DNA): TGTGCCAGCAGTTTACAGGGGCTCCCGGAGAATTCACCCCTCCACTTT. Translating it yields CASSLQGLPENSPLHF.